The 27 T cell receptor beta chains in this list originate from one sample, sequenced in a study of PD-1 blockade in classical Hodgkin lymphoma. After autologous stem cell transplantation all patients relapsed, and prior brentuximab vedotin exposure differed between cohorts. Libraries were prepared by immunoSEQ multiplex PCR; TCRdb keeps only in-frame clonotypes and omits some of them. The table lists tens of thousands of clones, more than 90% of them singletons, with approximately 9.8% in the top ten. Sequences were derived from peripheral blood mononuclear cells (PBMCs), sampled at baseline. These receptors all come from a human donor with classical Hodgkin lymphoma.

V usage is TRBV5-1 and J usage is TRBJ2-5; no clear D gene. The CDR3 has 14 residues. Germline loops: CDR1 SGHRS, CDR2 YFSETQ. The ends were cut back, 0 bases at V and 5 bases at J, with 11 bases in the middle. In DNA, the CDR3 is TGCGCCAGCAGCTTGGCGTATAACGGGGAGACCCAGTACTTC. It encodes CASSLAYNGETQYF. Full variable domain (remainder filled in from reference TRBV5-1 and TRBJ2-5): KAGVTQTPRYLIKTRGQQVTLSCSPISGHRSVSWYQQTPGQGLQFLFEYFSETQRNKGNFPGRFSGRQFSNSRSEMNVSTLELGDSALYLCASSLAYNGETQYFGPGTRLLVL.

The chain carries TRBV18 and TRBJ1-2; 7 positions match TRBD1. The CDR3 has 14 amino acids. Germline trimming cut 4 bases from V and 6 bases from J; bases unmatched to any gene: 8. CDR1 is KGHSH and CDR2 is LQKENI in the germline V gene. The CDR3 DNA is TGTGCCAGCTCACTGAAGACAGGGATAGATGGCTACACCTTC. Protein sequence: CASSLKTGIDGYTF.

The V call is TRBV19, the J call TRBJ1-1; no reliable D call. Trimming shortened V by 2 bases and J by 0 bases, and 10 bases separated the two germline ends. Germline loops: CDR1 LNHDA, CDR2 SQIVND (reference sequence). CDR3 length: 15 amino acids. The CDR3 DNA reads as TGTGCCAGTAGTATAACGGACCTAATGAACACTGAAGCTTTCTTT. Translating gives CASSITDLMNTEAFF.

In this sample, this clone turned up once. V and J are TRBV28 and TRBJ2-5; 7 bases agree with TRBD1. CDR1 MDHEN and CDR2 SYDVKM come from the germline V gene. The CDR3 has 15 residues. J lost 1 base, V lost 4 bases, and 6 bases had no gene match. The CDR3 loop is CASSSGQALQETQYF. The CDR3 coding sequence is TGTGCCAGCAGTTCAGGACAGGCCCTCCAAGAGACCCAGTACTTC.

The rearrangement links TRBV27 to TRBJ2-1, with D uncertain. Germline loops: CDR1 MNHEY, CDR2 SMNVEV (reference sequence). This CDR3 is 15 amino acids long. V was trimmed by 6 bases and J by 1 base, leaving 13 bases between them. The CDR3 coding sequence is TGTGCCAGCAGGAACAAGCCAACGTCCTACAATGAGCAGTTCTTC. It specifies CASRNKPTSYNEQFF.

This sequence joins TRBV5-4 and TRBJ2-2, with D possibly matching TRBD1 (6 bases). This CDR3 is 15 amino acids long. Germline loops: CDR1 SGHNT, CDR2 YYREEE (reference sequence). Trimming pared 2 bases from V and 0 bases from J, leaving 8 bases between. The CDR3 loop reads CASSFDRTNTGELFF. The CDR3 bases are TGTGCCAGCAGCTTTGACAGGACGAACACCGGGGAGCTGTTTTTT.

This chain connects TRBV19 to TRBJ1-5; possible D gene TRBD1, 6 bases. Between the trimmed V and J ends, which lost 1 base and 5 bases, there was a span of 9 bases. This CDR3 has 14 amino acids. CDR1 and CDR2 from the germline V gene are LNHDA and SQIVND (reference sequence). The CDR3 DNA reads as TGTGCCAGTAGTATAGGACAGGACCATCAGCCCCAGCATTTT. Amino acid sequence: CASSIGQDHQPQHF.

This clone was counted a single time. The chain uses TRBV15 and TRBJ1-4; D gene uncertain. Germline V gene lookup returns CDR1 LNHNV and CDR2 YYDKDF (reference sequence). The length of the CDR3 is 13 residues. The V gene lost 6 bases and the J gene lost 5 bases, with 10 bases spanning the gap. The CDR3: CATSKGWNEKLFF. CDR3 DNA sequence: TGTGCCACCAGTAAGGGTTGGAATGAAAAACTGTTTTTT.

The chain employs TRBV13 and TRBJ1-1; D not certain. The CDR3 is 11 residues long. V gave up 5 bases and J gave up 3 bases, with 4 bases separating them. Germline V gives CDR1 PRHDT, CDR2 FYEKMQ (reference sequence). This CDR3 reads CASSEYTEAFF. DNA of the CDR3: TGTGCCAGCAGCGAGTACACTGAAGCTTTCTTT.

The chain is built from TRBV28 and TRBJ2-1, with 9 positions matching TRBD2. With V trimmed by 5 bases and J by 7 bases, 12 bases remained unmatched. Looked up from germline, CDR1 is MDHEN and CDR2 is SYDVKM. The CDR3 is 16 residues long. CDR3 amino acids: CASSPTSGWVLNEQFF. The CDR3 nucleotides read TGTGCCAGCAGTCCCACTAGCGGGTGGGTGTTGAATGAGCAGTTCTTC.

V usage is TRBV11-2 and J usage is TRBJ2-5; the D gene is possibly TRBD2 (5 bases). Looked up from germline, CDR1 is SGHAT and CDR2 is FQNNGV. Trimming left V 6 bases short and J 2 bases short, with 16 bases between. CDR3 length: 15 amino acids. CDR3 nucleotide sequence: TGTGCCAGCAGGCCTAGCAGACGCCGGCAAGAGACCCAGTACTTC. Its translation: CASRPSRRRQETQYF.

This sequence joins TRBV28 and TRBJ2-7, with 9 bases aligning to TRBD1. Germline V gives CDR1 MDHEN, CDR2 SYDVKM. This CDR3 is 17 amino acids long. With 4 bases clipped from V and 0 bases from J, the junction kept 10 bases outside the gene matches. The CDR3 reads CASSSWGTGMFSYEQYF. In nucleotides, the CDR3 is TGTGCCAGCAGTTCATGGGGGACAGGGATGTTCTCCTACGAGCAGTACTTC.

The chain is built from TRBV10-3 and TRBJ2-1; 10 bases are shared with TRBD2. Per the germline V gene, CDR1 is ENHRY and CDR2 is SYGVKD. The trim removed 4 bases at V and 7 bases at J, leaving 7 bases unmatched. The CDR3 totals 15 residues. The CDR3 region is CAISASSGRRNEQFF. Here the CDR3 DNA reads TGTGCCATCAGTGCGTCTAGCGGGAGAAGGAATGAGCAGTTCTTC.

This clone appeared a few times. This sequence joins TRBV9 and TRBJ1-3; D uncertain. CDR3 length: 18 residues. The germline CDR1 and CDR2 sequences are SGDLS and YYNGEE. V was cut by 0 bases and J by 2 bases, with 18 bases left in between. In nucleotides, the CDR3 is TGTGCCAGCAGCGTAGCTCCTCAGGTCCTCGGGGCTGGAAACACCATATATTTT. Translation gives CASSVAPQVLGAGNTIYF.

The chain joins TRBV6-1 to TRBJ1-1; possibly TRBD1 for D (5 bases). The CDR3 covers 15 residues. With 1 base removed from V and 3 bases from J, the gap between germline ends came to 12 bases. Germline CDR1 and CDR2: MNHNS and SASEGT. CDR3 residues: CASSEVPRQYTEAFF. In DNA form, the CDR3 reads TGTGCCAGCAGTGAAGTCCCCAGACAGTACACTGAAGCTTTCTTT.

This sequence joins TRBV11-2 and TRBJ1-1; D unresolved. Germline CDR1 SGHAT, CDR2 FQNNGV. The V end was cut by 2 bases, the J end by 3 bases, with 7 bases between. The CDR3 extends over 13 amino acids. The CDR3 DNA reads TGTGCCAGCAGCTTACGGGAAGACACTGAAGCTTTCTTT. Its protein product is CASSLREDTEAFF.

This sequence joins TRBV27 and TRBJ2-7; 8 bases line up with TRBD1. Germline V gene data show CDR1 as MNHEY and CDR2 as SMNVEV (reference sequence). The V gene end was trimmed by 2 bases and the J gene end by 3 bases; junction bases not matched to a gene: 3. The CDR3 has 14 amino acids. The CDR3 DNA reads TGTGCCAGCAGTTTACAGGGGGCGAACTACGAGCAGTACTTC. As protein: CASSLQGANYEQYF.

CDR3 protein: CASSPSSVPMNTEAFF. Here the CDR3 DNA reads TGTGCCAGCTCACCATCCTCCGTTCCGATGAACACTGAAGCTTTCTTT. The V and J genes are TRBV18 and TRBJ1-1; D is unresolved. Looked up from germline, CDR1 is KGHSH and CDR2 is LQKENI. Trimming removed 2 bases from V and 0 bases from J, with 13 bases in between. This CDR3 is 16 amino acids long.

V and J are TRBV5-1 and TRBJ2-3, with D possibly being TRBD2 (5 bases). The CDR3 is made up of 14 amino acids. Germline CDR1 is SGHRS and CDR2 is YFSETQ. Trimming cost V 1 base and J 6 bases, with 12 bases left between them. The CDR3 loop is CASSLQTGEDTQYF. Written as DNA, the CDR3 is TGCGCCAGCAGCTTGCAGACCGGGGAGGATACGCAGTATTTT. Full variable domain (outside the CDR3, taken from reference TRBV5-1 and TRBJ2-3): KAGVTQTPRYLIKTRGQQVTLSCSPISGHRSVSWYQQTPGQGLQFLFEYFSETQRNKGNFPGRFSGRQFSNSRSEMNVSTLELGDSALYLCASSLQTGEDTQYFGPGTRLTVL.

The J gene is TRBJ2-1, the V gene TRBV28; the D gene is possibly TRBD1 (6 bases). Trimming shortened V by 3 bases and J by 5 bases, and 17 bases separated the two germline ends. The CDR3 extends over 16 amino acids. CDR1 and CDR2 from the germline V gene are MDHEN and SYDVKM. CDR3 nucleotide sequence: TGTGCCAGCAGTTTGGTACAGGGAACCATTGACAATGAGCAGTTCTTC. Protein product: CASSLVQGTIDNEQFF. The whole variable domain, remainder taken from reference TRBV28 and TRBJ2-1, is DVKVTQSSRYLVKRTGEKVFLECVQDMDHENMFWYRQDPGLGLRLIYFSYDVKMKEKGDIPEGYSVSREKKERFSLILESASTNQTSMYLCASSLVQGTIDNEQFFGPGTRLTVL.

The chain employs TRBV11-2 and TRBJ2-7; D is unresolved. The CDR3 consists of 15 residues. The V end lost 5 bases, the J end lost 0 bases, and 14 bases lay between the germline ends. The germline V gene encodes CDR1 SGHAT and CDR2 FQNNGV. This CDR3 reads CASSRPGSLSYEQYF. CDR3 coding DNA: TGTGCCAGCAGCCGCCCCGGCAGCCTCTCCTACGAGCAGTACTTC.

Worth noting for this clone: One end of the junction is discordant with germline, which a read error may explain. The V gene is TRBV18, the J gene TRBJ2-2; 9 nucleotides agree with TRBD2. Germline CDR1 and CDR2: KGHSH and LQKENI. CDR3 size: 12 residues. The CDR3 loop is CSSGINTGELFF. The CDR3 nucleotides read TGCTCTAGCGGGATTAACACCGGGGAGCTGTTTTTT.

This chain links TRBV5-5 with TRBJ1-2; D is unresolved. CDR1 and CDR2 (germline): SGHKS, YYEKEE (reference sequence). With 7 bases removed from V and 3 bases from J, the gap between germline ends came to 10 bases. The CDR3 length is 12 residues. CDR3 region: CASLADYYGYTF. The CDR3 nucleotides are TGTGCCAGCTTAGCAGACTACTATGGCTACACCTTC.

This clone was found a few times. V usage is TRBV7-9 and J usage is TRBJ2-7, with D unresolved. V was clipped by 1 base and J by 6 bases, with 10 bases between them. Germline V gene sequence: CDR1 SEHNR, CDR2 FQNEAQ (reference sequence). The CDR3 has 13 residues. This CDR3 is CASSLESAGEQYF. As DNA, the CDR3 is TGTGCCAGCAGCTTAGAGTCCGCCGGCGAGCAGTACTTC. The variable domain in full, completed from reference TRBV7-9 and TRBJ2-7, reads DTGVSQNPRHKITKRGQNVTFRCDPISEHNRLYWYRQTLGQGPEFLTYFQNEAQLEKSRLLSDRFSAERPKGSFSTLEIQRTEQGDSAMYLCASSLESAGEQYFGPGTRLTVT.

The chain recombines TRBV5-4 with TRBJ2-3; D assignment may be TRBD1 or TRBD2 (5 bases each). The CDR3 totals 13 residues. In germline, CDR1 is SGHNT, CDR2 YYREEE (reference sequence). The ends were cut back, 1 base at V and 4 bases at J, with 7 bases in the middle. Here the CDR3 reads CASSLRGADTQYF. Written as DNA, the CDR3 is TGTGCCAGCAGCTTGAGGGGAGCAGATACGCAGTATTTT.

V usage is TRBV19 and J usage is TRBJ1-2; D gene unclear. The germline V gene encodes CDR1 LNHDA and CDR2 SQIVND (reference sequence). V was clipped by 1 base and J by 6 bases, with 9 bases between them. The CDR3 runs to 13 residues. CDR3 coding DNA: TGTGCCAGTAGTATAGGAACGAACCATGGCTACACCTTC. Its translation is CASSIGTNHGYTF.

This clone was seen a single time. Since a much larger clone is just one base distant, this may be a read error. The CDR3 loop reads CASSLVYTGELFF. The CDR3 nucleotides are TGTGCCAGCAGCTTAGTCTACACCGGGGAGCTGTTTTTT. The chain couples TRBV7-6 to TRBJ2-2; the D is unclear. With 1 base removed from V and 3 bases from J, the gap between germline ends came to 3 bases. Germline CDR1 reads SGHVS; CDR2 reads FNYEAQ. CDR3 length equals 13 residues.